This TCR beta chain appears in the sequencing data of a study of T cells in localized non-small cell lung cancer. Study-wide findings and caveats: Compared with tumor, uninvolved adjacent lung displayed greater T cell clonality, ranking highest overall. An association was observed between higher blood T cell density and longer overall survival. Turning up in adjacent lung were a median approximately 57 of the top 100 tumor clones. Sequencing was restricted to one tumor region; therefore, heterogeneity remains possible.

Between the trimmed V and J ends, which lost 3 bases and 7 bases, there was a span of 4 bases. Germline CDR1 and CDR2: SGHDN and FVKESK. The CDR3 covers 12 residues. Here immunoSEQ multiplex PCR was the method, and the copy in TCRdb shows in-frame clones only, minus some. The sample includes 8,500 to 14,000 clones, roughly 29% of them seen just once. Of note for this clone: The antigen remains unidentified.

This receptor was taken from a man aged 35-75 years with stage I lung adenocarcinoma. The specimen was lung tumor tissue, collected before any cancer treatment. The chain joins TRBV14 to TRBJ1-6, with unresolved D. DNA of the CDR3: TGTGCCAGCAGCCAGGGGAATTCACCCCTCCACTTT. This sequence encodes CASSQGNSPLHF.